What follows are 22 T cell receptor beta chains derived from one specimen sequenced in a study of T cell repertoires in cytomegalovirus infection. TCRdb re-derived calls from the reads in MiXCR, one entry per CDR3 protein. The sample comprises just under 550,000 distinct CDR3 sequences, approximately 25% of which are singletons, and 13% rests with the top ten. Sequenced sample: PBMCs. All receptors come from a human donor in good health (CMV status not recorded). Some clones in this sample may be carry-over from other donors' samples.

The V call is TRBV28, the J call TRBJ1-2; 7 bases line up with TRBD1. Germline CDR1 is MDHEN and CDR2 is SYDVKM. Trimming at V came to 6 bases and at J to 6 bases, leaving 19 bases not matched to a gene. The CDR3 totals 17 residues. The CDR3 loop reads CASSSSQGDHFSNGYTF. The CDR3 DNA sequence: TGTGCCAGCAGCTCTAGTCAGGGGGACCATTTTAGCAATGGCTACACCTTC.

This sequence joins TRBV11-2 and TRBJ2-4, with D hard to call. The germline V gene has CDR1 SGHAT and CDR2 FQNNGV. The V end lost 5 bases, the J end lost 7 bases, and 15 bases lay between the germline ends. The CDR3 contains 14 residues. For the CDR3, the DNA is TGTGCCAGCAGCCCTTTATCAACCGCGAACATTCAGTACTTC. Protein product: CASSPLSTANIQYF.

Comments on this clonotype: A much larger clone differs from this one at a single base, so this may be a read error. The chain combines TRBV7-2 with TRBJ1-5; no firm D call. This CDR3 spans 16 amino acids. V lost 5 bases and J 0 bases, leaving 14 bases between the germline ends. CDR1 SGHTA and CDR2 FQGNSA come from the germline V gene. CDR3: CASSHRQVVSNQPQHF. CDR3 nucleotide sequence: TGTGCCAGCAGCCACCGACAAGTTGTTAGCAATCAGCCCCAGCATTTT.

The table lists this clonotype with many counts. This sequence joins TRBV6-2 or TRBV6-3 and TRBJ2-7; 12 nucleotides match TRBD2. CDR3 size: 12 residues. J lost 10 bases, V lost 6 bases, and 4 bases had no gene match. The germline gives CDR1 MNHEY, CDR2 SVGEGT. CDR3 nucleotides: TGTGCCAGCAGGAGACTAGCGGGAGTTCAGTACGTC. This codes for CASRRLAGVQYV.

This chain uses TRBV29-1 with TRBJ2-5; D call uncertain. Trimming pared 5 bases from V and 4 bases from J, leaving 5 bases between. This CDR3 is built from 10 residues. CDR1 and CDR2 from the germline V gene are SQVTM and ANQGSEA. CDR3 residues: CSVLGETQYF. The CDR3 DNA is TGCAGCGTTCTCGGAGAGACCCAGTACTTC.

The chain couples TRBV5-4 to TRBJ2-7, with D possibly TRBD1 on 5 matching bases. Trimming removed 0 bases from V and 7 bases from J, with 17 bases in between. The CDR3 sequence is 15 residues long. The germline V gene encodes CDR1 SGHNT and CDR2 YYREEE (reference sequence). The CDR3 sequence: CASSLVGRVTGEQYF. As DNA, the CDR3 is TGTGCCAGCAGCTTGGTTGGCAGGGTCACTGGGGAGCAGTACTTC.

V is TRBV5-4 and J is TRBJ1-2; TRBD1 aligns across 11 bases. In germline, CDR1 is SGHNT, CDR2 YYREEE (reference sequence). The CDR3 contains 15 residues. V was clipped by 0 bases and J by 7 bases; unmatched bases: 5. CDR3 DNA sequence: TGTGCCAGCAGCTTGGTCGGACAGGGGGCCGGTGGCTACACCTTC. Amino acid sequence: CASSLVGQGAGGYTF.

This clonotype appeared many times. V usage is TRBV7-9 and J usage is TRBJ2-5, with a possible D match to TRBD2 (5 bases). CDR1 and CDR2 from the germline V gene are SEHNR and FQNEAQ (reference sequence). The CDR3 covers 14 residues. Trimming cost V 2 bases and J 2 bases, with 9 bases left between them. The CDR3 loop is CASSLNTGQETQYF. DNA of the CDR3: TGTGCCAGCAGCTTAAATACGGGACAAGAGACCCAGTACTTC.

The J gene is TRBJ2-3, the V gene TRBV24-1; no clear D. The CDR3 has 14 residues. Germline V lookup: CDR1 KGHDR, CDR2 SFDVKD. V was pared by 4 bases and J by 0 bases, with 7 bases between. CDR3 sequence: CATSDQSSTDTQYF. The CDR3 DNA reads as TGTGCCACCAGTGACCAGTCTAGCACAGATACGCAGTATTTT.

The chain carries TRBV7-2 and TRBJ2-5, with 8 bases fitting TRBD1. The CDR3 consists of 15 residues. With 5 bases clipped from V and 5 bases from J, the junction kept 10 bases outside the gene matches. Germline CDR1 SGHTA, CDR2 FQGNSA. Here the CDR3 reads CASSPRQGKGETQYF. In DNA form, the CDR3 reads TGTGCCAGCAGCCCGAGACAGGGGAAAGGGGAGACCCAGTACTTC.

The genes are TRBV5-6 and TRBJ2-1; 10 nucleotides line up with TRBD2. V shed 3 bases and J 6 bases; nucleotides not matched to a gene: 9. CDR1 SGHDT and CDR2 YYEEEE come from the germline V gene. The CDR3 runs 16 residues. This CDR3 is CASSSPAGGPGNEQFF. Here the CDR3 DNA reads TGTGCCAGCAGCTCTCCAGCGGGAGGGCCGGGCAATGAGCAGTTCTTC.

This chain joins TRBV19 and TRBJ2-2; D remains unclear. Germline CDR1 and CDR2: LNHDA and SQIVND (reference sequence). The CDR3 length is 13 residues. V lost 5 bases to trimming and J lost 5 bases, with 9 bases between them. DNA for the CDR3: TGTGCCAGTAGTTCTTTGGAGACCGGGGAGCTGTTTTTT. Its translation: CASSSLETGELFF.

This clonotype has a handful of counts. A read error may produce the germline difference seen at one junction end. In DNA form, the CDR3 reads TGTGCCAGCAGCTCCCTACAGTTTGAGGGAGCGGGAATTTTT. This encodes CASSSLQFEGAGIF. V gene TRBV28 combines with J gene TRBJ1-4; D remains unclear. Germline CDR1 and CDR2: MDHEN and SYDVKM. This CDR3 has 14 residues.

This clonotype appeared once. The chain uses TRBV27 and TRBJ2-1; D is unclear. CDR1 is MNHEY, CDR2 SMNVEV, per germline (reference sequence). There are 12 residues in the CDR3. V lost 3 bases and J 6 bases, leaving 6 bases between the germline ends. The CDR3 here is CASSFNINEQFF. In nucleotides, the CDR3 is TGTGCCAGCAGTTTTAATATCAATGAGCAGTTCTTC.

CDR3 bases: TGTGCCACCAGTGCGCCAGGAACCGACGAGCAGTACTTC. Translating it yields CATSAPGTDEQYF. The chain employs TRBV24-1 and TRBJ2-7; D not certain. This CDR3 is built from 13 residues. The germline V gene has CDR1 KGHDR and CDR2 SFDVKD. Trimming shortened V by 5 bases and J by 5 bases, and 12 bases separated the two germline ends.

The chain has TRBV6-2 or TRBV6-3 and TRBJ2-7; D may match TRBD1 or TRBD2 (5 bases each). The CDR3 loop spans 15 amino acids. The germline V gene has CDR1 MNHEY and CDR2 SVGEGT. V lost 6 bases to trimming and J lost 0 bases, with 15 bases between them. The CDR3 nucleotides are TGTGCCAGCAGCTCCGGGACCCTAAGCTCCTACGAGCAGTACTTC. This gives the protein CASSSGTLSSYEQYF.

This clonotype was detected a few times. The rearrangement links TRBV20-1 to TRBJ1-4, with D possibly TRBD1 on 6 matching bases. Germline-derived CDR1 and CDR2 are DFQATT and SNEGSKA (reference sequence). V lost 5 bases and J 7 bases, leaving 14 bases between the germline ends. The CDR3 is made up of 13 amino acids. CDR3 in amino acids: CSALRGASEKLFF. In DNA, the CDR3 is TGCAGTGCTCTCAGGGGAGCCTCTGAAAAACTGTTTTTT.

Comment on this clonotype: A single base separates this from a much larger clone, so it may be a read error. This chain links TRBV7-4 with TRBJ2-5; unclear D gene. V lost 1 base, J lost 6 bases, and 6 bases lay in between. The CDR3 covers 12 residues. CDR1 SGHVT and CDR2 SQSDAQ come from the germline V gene. For the CDR3, the DNA is TGTGCCAGCAGCTTAGGTTTGCAGACCCAGTACTTC. It translates to CASSLGLQTQYF.

This chain links TRBV10-3 with TRBJ2-3; TRBD2 matches at 8 bases. Germline trimming cut 10 bases from V and 2 bases from J; bases unmatched to any gene: 11. Germline CDR1 is ENHRY and CDR2 is SYGVKD. The CDR3 consists of 15 residues. The CDR3 loop is CATHSDGRATDTQYF. CDR3 coding DNA: TGTGCCACTCACAGTGACGGGAGGGCCACAGATACGCAGTATTTT.

The V and J genes are TRBV11-1 and TRBJ2-5; the match to TRBD1 covers 8 bases. V lost 5 bases, J lost 3 bases, and 8 bases stayed unmatched. This CDR3 spans 15 amino acids. Looked up from germline, CDR1 is SGHAT and CDR2 is FQDESV (reference sequence). In DNA, the CDR3 is TGTGCCAGCAGCCTGGCAGGGACAGGAAAAGAGACCCAGTACTTC. Translation gives CASSLAGTGKETQYF.

This clonotype turned up a few times. The V gene is TRBV2, the J gene TRBJ1-5, with D unresolved. The CDR3 length is 14 residues. V was trimmed by 3 bases and J by 2 bases, leaving 8 bases between them. Germline CDR1 SNHLY, CDR2 FYNNEI. CDR3 bases: TGTGCCAGCAGTGACGCGGCAGGCAATCAGCCCCAGCATTTT. Translating gives CASSDAAGNQPQHF.

V is TRBV29-1 and J is TRBJ1-1; unclear D gene. CDR3 length: 11 amino acids. Germline lookup yields CDR1 SQVTM and CDR2 ANQGSEA. The V gene lost 4 bases and the J gene lost 4 bases, with 7 bases spanning the gap. This CDR3 is CSVVGPTEAFF. The DNA of the CDR3 is TGCAGCGTTGTAGGGCCCACTGAAGCTTTCTTT. Supplemented by reference TRBV29-1 and TRBJ1-1, the full variable domain reads SAVISQKPSRDICQRGTSLTIQCQVDSQVTMMFWYRQQPGQSLTLIATANQGSEATYESGFVIDKFPISRPNLTFSTLTVSNMSPEDSSIYLCSVVGPTEAFFGQGTRLTVV.